A single sample gave rise to the 21 T cell receptor beta chains below, sequenced in a study of Ad26.COV2.S vaccination and SARS-CoV-2 variants. Method: immunoSEQ multiplex PCR; TCRdb's copy keeps in-frame clones and lacks some. The table lists under 550,000 clones, approximately 87% of them singletons, with 3.6% in the top ten. Treatment indicated: about 20 received Ad26.COV2.S at low or high dose, single or two shots; about 5 received placebo; per-sample allocation not given. Following the first vaccine or placebo injection, samples were taken on day 63. This sample comprised peripheral blood, obtained in a trial of Ad26.COV2.S vaccine versus placebo. The receptors stem from a person between 18 and 60 years old who received the Ad26.COV2.S COVID-19 vaccine or a placebo.

This clone came up many times. The chain carries TRBV11-1 and TRBJ1-4; D not resolved. Trimming left V 5 bases short and J 4 bases short, with 14 bases between. Germline-derived CDR1 and CDR2 are SGHAT and FQDESV (reference sequence). This CDR3 comprises 15 residues. CDR3: CASSPGEAGNEKLFF. The CDR3 region has the DNA TGTGCCAGCAGCCCCGGGGAGGCCGGTAATGAAAAACTGTTTTTT.

The chain has TRBV19 and TRBJ2-3, with 11 bases that match TRBD2. The CDR3 runs 14 residues. Unmatched junction bases numbered 8, after V lost 7 bases and J lost 8 bases. The V gene's germline CDR1 is LNHDA and CDR2 SQIVND (reference sequence). The CDR3 nucleotides read TGTGCCAGTACTTATCCAGGGACTAGCGGTACGCAGTATTTT. Translated, it gives CASTYPGTSGTQYF.

J is TRBJ2-5 and V is TRBV5-6; D perhaps matches TRBD1 (6 bases). Per the germline V gene, CDR1 is SGHDT and CDR2 is YYEEEE. The ends were cut back, 1 base at V and 4 bases at J, with 11 bases in the middle. CDR3 size: 14 residues. The CDR3 bases are TGTGCCAGCAGCTTGTGGGGGCCGACAGAGACCCAGTACTTC. As protein: CASSLWGPTETQYF.

J is TRBJ2-3 and V is TRBV6-6; 9 positions match TRBD2. The CDR3 contains 16 residues. The ends lost 0 bases at V and 3 bases at J; junction bases unmatched: 4. CDR1 is MNHNY, CDR2 SVGAGI, per germline (reference sequence). CDR3 amino acids: CASSYSAGGKTDTQYF. The DNA for the CDR3 is TGTGCCAGCAGTTACTCGGCGGGGGGGAAGACAGATACGCAGTATTTT.

The V call is TRBV15, the J call TRBJ1-1; tentative D call: TRBD1 (6 bases). V was pared by 3 bases and J by 1 base, with 15 bases between. This CDR3 contains 16 residues. CDR1 is LNHNV and CDR2 is YYDKDF in the germline V gene (reference sequence). The chain's CDR3 is CATSSDQQGENTEAFF. The DNA for the CDR3 is TGTGCCACCAGCAGCGACCAACAGGGAGAGAACACTGAAGCTTTCTTT.

The CDR3 nucleotides read TGTGCCAGCAGTGAATTCCAGGGGGCCCATGAAAAACTGTTTTTT. Encoded protein: CASSEFQGAHEKLFF. The rearrangement joins TRBV6-1 to TRBJ1-4; 8 nucleotides match TRBD1. V lost 2 bases, J lost 6 bases, and 5 bases stayed unmatched. CDR3 size: 15 residues. Germline CDR1 and CDR2: MNHNS and SASEGT.

V usage is TRBV14 and J usage is TRBJ2-2; maybe TRBD2 (6 bases). Germline V CDR1 and CDR2: SGHDN, FVKESK. This CDR3 spans 17 amino acids. V was clipped by 5 bases and J by 5 bases, with 21 bases between them. The CDR3 DNA reads as TGTGCCAGCAGCTTTCGACGGGTTTATGGAGGGACCGGGGAGCTGTTTTTT. It codes for CASSFRRVYGGTGELFF. Filled out from reference TRBV14 and TRBJ2-2, the complete variable domain reads EAGVTQFPSHSVIEKGQTVTLRCDPISGHDNLYWYRRVMGKEIKFLLHFVKESKQDESGMPNNRFLAERTGGTYSTLKVQPAELEDSGVYFCASSFRRVYGGTGELFFGEGSRLTVL.

V and J are TRBV9 and TRBJ2-5; D might be TRBD2 (6 bases). Germline V lookup: CDR1 SGDLS, CDR2 YYNGEE. V shed 1 base and J shed 7 bases, with 20 bases lying between them. The CDR3 consists of 16 residues. CDR3 region: CASSVRDSLRSGTQYF. In DNA form, the CDR3 reads TGTGCCAGCAGCGTAAGGGACTCACTGAGGAGCGGGACCCAGTACTTC.

The chain employs TRBV27 and TRBJ1-1; tentatively, D is TRBD1 (6 bases). V lost 1 base and J lost 4, with 13 bases in between. Germline loops: CDR1 MNHEY, CDR2 SMNVEV (reference sequence). CDR3 length: 15 residues. In DNA, the CDR3 is TGTGCCAGCAGTTTATATGGGGGCGAGGGCACTGAAGCTTTCTTT. It yields the protein CASSLYGGEGTEAFF.

This clone was found once. This chain uses TRBV3-1 (or the pseudogene TRBV3-2) with TRBJ2-2; D is undetermined. This CDR3 has 14 residues. The V and J ends lost 5 bases and 8 bases respectively, with 15 bases between them. Germline values: CDR1 LGHDT, CDR2 YNNKEL (reference sequence). The CDR3 region is CASSGSIFYGELFF. The CDR3 DNA is TGTGCCAGCAGCGGAAGTATCTTTTATGGGGAGCTGTTTTTT.

The chain uses TRBV7-9 and TRBJ2-3; 9 bases are a match to TRBD1. This CDR3 has 18 residues. From germline, CDR1 is SEHNR and CDR2 FQNEAQ (reference sequence). The junction had 12 bases not matched to a gene; V was cut back by 4 bases and J by 1 base. The CDR3 sequence is CASSSAGTGIEGTDTQYF. The CDR3, as DNA: TGTGCCAGCAGCTCGGCCGGGACAGGGATCGAGGGCACAGATACGCAGTATTTT.

Of note for this clone: Other nucleotide sequences from this sample produce the same CDR3. The rearrangement links TRBV20-1 to TRBJ1-2; the D gene is possibly TRBD1 (5 bases). V gave up 6 bases and J gave up 5 bases, with 7 bases separating them. Per germline, CDR1 DFQATT and CDR2 SNEGSKA (reference sequence). The CDR3 sequence is 10 residues long. In DNA, the CDR3 is TGCAGTGCGGGGCCTTATGGCTACACCTTC. Protein: CSAGPYGYTF.

V usage is TRBV19 and J usage is TRBJ1-1, with 7 bases fitting TRBD1. There are 13 residues in the CDR3. The junction had 9 bases not matched to a gene; V was cut back by 4 bases and J by 10 bases. Germline V lookup: CDR1 LNHDA, CDR2 SQIVND (reference sequence). Here the CDR3 reads CASSTGTVIPAFF. The DNA of the CDR3 is TGTGCCAGTAGTACCGGGACAGTGATCCCAGCTTTCTTT.

This clone appeared many times. The chain joins TRBV6-2 or TRBV6-3 to TRBJ2-7; possible D gene TRBD2, 5 bases. V was pared by 5 bases and J by 5 bases, with 13 bases between. The CDR3 covers 13 residues. Germline CDR1 and CDR2: MNHEY and SVGEGT. CDR3 coding DNA: TGTGCCAGCAGTCCCACGGAGGTAGACGAGCAGTACTTC. It is translated as CASSPTEVDEQYF.

The rearrangement uses TRBV4-3 and TRBJ2-3; no clear D gene. The germline V and J ends were trimmed by 1 base and 2 bases, with 4 bases remaining between them. This CDR3 is built from 13 residues. Germline assignment: CDR1 LGHNA and CDR2 YSLEER. The CDR3, as DNA: TGCGCCAGCAGCCAAGGCGTCACAGATACGCAGTATTTT. This gives the protein CASSQGVTDTQYF.

V is TRBV12-3 or TRBV12-4 and J is TRBJ2-7; D gene uncertain. CDR3 length equals 12 residues. Trimming took 3 bases from V and 2 from J, leaving 5 bases between them. The CDR3 reads CASSLAPYEQYF. The CDR3 DNA follows: TGTGCCAGCAGTTTGGCCCCCTACGAGCAGTACTTC.

The V and J genes are TRBV12-3 or TRBV12-4 and TRBJ1-1; tentative D call: TRBD1 (6 bases). The germline V and J ends were trimmed by 3 bases and 5 bases, with 10 bases remaining between them. The CDR3 extends over 13 amino acids. CDR3 residues: CASSLGARTEAFF. DNA for the CDR3: TGTGCCAGCAGTTTGGGGGCGAGGACTGAAGCTTTCTTT.

The V call is TRBV19, the J call TRBJ1-2, with a tentative D call TRBD1 (6 bases). The germline CDR1 and CDR2 sequences are LNHDA and SQIVND (reference sequence). The CDR3 spans 13 residues. Trimming removed 6 bases at V and 7 bases at J, with 15 bases between. This chain's CDR3 is CASSVRGGGGYTF. The DNA of the CDR3 is TGTGCCAGTAGCGTCAGGGGAGGCGGTGGCTACACCTTC.

CDR3 DNA sequence: TGCGCCAGCAGCCGGGGACGGGGACTATCCGCAGATACGCAGTATTTT. Its translation is CASSRGRGLSADTQYF. The V gene is TRBV4-3, the J gene TRBJ2-3; 7 bases are a match to TRBD2. The CDR3 is 16 amino acids. The V gene end was trimmed by 4 bases and the J gene end by 4 bases; junction bases not matched to a gene: 11. Per the germline V gene, CDR1 is LGHNA and CDR2 is YSLEER.

This chain links TRBV19 with TRBJ2-7; TRBD2 agrees at 7 bases. The CDR3 has 18 amino acids. The germline V gene has CDR1 LNHDA and CDR2 SQIVND (reference sequence). V trimming: 4 bases; J trimming: 0 bases; junction bases outside the gene matches: 15. The CDR3 protein is CASSTALELRGFSYEQYF. DNA for the CDR3: TGTGCCAGTAGTACCGCCCTTGAATTGCGGGGGTTCTCCTACGAGCAGTACTTC. Variable domain in full (rest from reference TRBV19 and TRBJ2-7): DGGITQSPKYLFRKEGQNVTLSCEQNLNHDAMYWYRQDPGQGLRLIYYSQIVNDFQKGDIAEGYSVSREKKESFPLTVTSAQKNPTAFYLCASSTALELRGFSYEQYFGPGTRLTVT.

The rearrangement joins TRBV18 to TRBJ1-1; 7 bases fit TRBD1. Looked up from germline, CDR1 is KGHSH and CDR2 is LQKENI. V gave up 5 bases and J gave up 0 bases; unmatched junction bases: 9. There are 16 residues in the CDR3. CDR3 amino acids: CASSSRQGLVNTEAFF. CDR3 nucleotides: TGTGCCAGCTCATCCAGACAGGGTCTCGTGAACACTGAAGCTTTCTTT.